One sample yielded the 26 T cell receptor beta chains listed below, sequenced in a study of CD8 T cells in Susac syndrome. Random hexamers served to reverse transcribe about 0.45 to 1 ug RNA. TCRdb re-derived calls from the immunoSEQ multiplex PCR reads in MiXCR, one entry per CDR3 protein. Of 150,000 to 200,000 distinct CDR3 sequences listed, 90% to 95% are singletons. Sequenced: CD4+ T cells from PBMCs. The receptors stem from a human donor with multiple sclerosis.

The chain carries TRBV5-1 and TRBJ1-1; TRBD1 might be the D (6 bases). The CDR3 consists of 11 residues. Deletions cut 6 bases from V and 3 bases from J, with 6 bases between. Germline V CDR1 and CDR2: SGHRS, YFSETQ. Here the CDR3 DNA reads TGCGCCAGCAAGGGGGACACTGAAGCTTTCTTT. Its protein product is CASKGDTEAFF.

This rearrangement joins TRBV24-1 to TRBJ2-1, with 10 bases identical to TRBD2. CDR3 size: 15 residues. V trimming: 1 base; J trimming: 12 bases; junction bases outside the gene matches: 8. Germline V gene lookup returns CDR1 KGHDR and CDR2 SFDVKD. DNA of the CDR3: TGTGCCACCAGTGATTTACGGACTAGCGGAGGGTTGCAGTTCTTC. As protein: CATSDLRTSGGLQFF.

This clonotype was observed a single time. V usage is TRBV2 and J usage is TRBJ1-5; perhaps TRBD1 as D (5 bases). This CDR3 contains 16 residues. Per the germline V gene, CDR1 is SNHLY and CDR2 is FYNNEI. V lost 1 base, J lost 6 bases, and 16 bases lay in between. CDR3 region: CASSEGGFFPSQPQHF. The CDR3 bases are TGTGCCAGCAGTGAAGGGGGCTTTTTCCCAAGTCAGCCCCAGCATTTT.

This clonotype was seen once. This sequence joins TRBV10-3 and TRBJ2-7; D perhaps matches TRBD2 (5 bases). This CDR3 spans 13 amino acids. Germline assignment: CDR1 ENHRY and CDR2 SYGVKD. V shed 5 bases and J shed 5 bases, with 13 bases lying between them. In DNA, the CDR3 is TGTGCCATCAGTACCGGGCTCGGGGACGAGCAGTACTTC. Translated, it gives CAISTGLGDEQYF.

The DNA of the CDR3 is TGTGCCAGCAGCCTAGGACTAGCGGGAGACTACGAGCAGTACTTC. It codes for CASSLGLAGDYEQYF. The rearrangement uses TRBV12-3 or TRBV12-4 and TRBJ2-7, with 13 positions matching TRBD2. V trimming: 6 bases; J trimming: 3 bases; junction bases outside the gene matches: 5. CDR3 length: 15 residues.

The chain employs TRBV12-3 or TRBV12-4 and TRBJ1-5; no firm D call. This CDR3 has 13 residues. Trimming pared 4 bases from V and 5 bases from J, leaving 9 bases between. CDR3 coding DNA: TGTGCCAGCAGTTCCCAATCTTATCAGCCCCAGCATTTT. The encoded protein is CASSSQSYQPQHF.

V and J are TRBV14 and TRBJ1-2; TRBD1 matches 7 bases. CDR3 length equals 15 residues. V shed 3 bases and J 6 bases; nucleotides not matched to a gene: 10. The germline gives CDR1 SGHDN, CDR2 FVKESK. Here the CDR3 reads CASSQGRGNYDGYTF. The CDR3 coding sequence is TGTGCCAGCAGCCAGGGCAGGGGGAATTATGATGGCTACACCTTC.

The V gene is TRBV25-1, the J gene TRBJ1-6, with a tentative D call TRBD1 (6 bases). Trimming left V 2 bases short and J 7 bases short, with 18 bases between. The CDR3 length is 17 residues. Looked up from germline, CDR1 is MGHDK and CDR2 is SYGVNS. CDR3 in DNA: TGTGCCAGCAGTGAAATCCAGGGGACCGCGGGAAATTCACCCCTCCACTTT. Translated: CASSEIQGTAGNSPLHF.

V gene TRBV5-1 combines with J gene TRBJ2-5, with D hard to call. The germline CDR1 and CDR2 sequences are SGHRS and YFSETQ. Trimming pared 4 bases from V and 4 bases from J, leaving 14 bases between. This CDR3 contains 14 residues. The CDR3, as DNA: TGCGCCAGCAGCGAAGATGGAGACCGAGAGACCCAGTACTTC. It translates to CASSEDGDRETQYF. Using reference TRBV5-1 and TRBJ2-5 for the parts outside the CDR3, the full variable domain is KAGVTQTPRYLIKTRGQQVTLSCSPISGHRSVSWYQQTPGQGLQFLFEYFSETQRNKGNFPGRFSGRQFSNSRSEMNVSTLELGDSALYLCASSEDGDRETQYFGPGTRLLVL.

The CDR3 sequence is CASSPTGRGAEAFF. DNA for the CDR3: TGTGCCAGCAGTCCGACAGGGCGGGGGGCCGAAGCTTTCTTT. This chain connects TRBV27 to TRBJ1-1; TRBD1 matches at 7 bases. Germline V gene data show CDR1 as MNHEY and CDR2 as SMNVEV (reference sequence). There are 14 residues in the CDR3. With V trimmed by 5 bases and J by 8 bases, 11 bases remained unmatched.

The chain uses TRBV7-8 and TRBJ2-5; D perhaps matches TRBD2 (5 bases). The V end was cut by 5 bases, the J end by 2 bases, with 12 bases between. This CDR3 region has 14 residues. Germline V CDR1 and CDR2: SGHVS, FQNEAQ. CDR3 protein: CASSANGLQETQYF. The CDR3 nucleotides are TGTGCCAGCAGCGCCAATGGACTTCAAGAGACCCAGTACTTC.

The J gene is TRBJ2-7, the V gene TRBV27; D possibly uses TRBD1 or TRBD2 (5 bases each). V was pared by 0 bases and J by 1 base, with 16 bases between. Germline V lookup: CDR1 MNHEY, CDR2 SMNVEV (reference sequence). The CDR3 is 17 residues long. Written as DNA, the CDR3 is TGTGCCAGCAGTTTATCAGGACTGGGGCCGAGTTCCTACGAGCAGTACTTC. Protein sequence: CASSLSGLGPSSYEQYF.

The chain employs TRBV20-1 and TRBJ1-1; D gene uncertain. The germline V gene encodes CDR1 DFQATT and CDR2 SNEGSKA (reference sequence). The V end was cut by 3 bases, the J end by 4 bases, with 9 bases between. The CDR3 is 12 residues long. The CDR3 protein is CSASEGITEAFF. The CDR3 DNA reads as TGCAGTGCTAGCGAGGGCATCACTGAAGCTTTCTTT.

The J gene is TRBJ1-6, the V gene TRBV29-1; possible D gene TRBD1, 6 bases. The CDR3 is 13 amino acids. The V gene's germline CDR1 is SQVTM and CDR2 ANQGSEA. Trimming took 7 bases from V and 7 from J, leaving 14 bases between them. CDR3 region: CSAQTGPNSPLHF. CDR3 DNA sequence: TGCAGCGCCCAGACAGGACCCAATTCACCCCTCCACTTT.

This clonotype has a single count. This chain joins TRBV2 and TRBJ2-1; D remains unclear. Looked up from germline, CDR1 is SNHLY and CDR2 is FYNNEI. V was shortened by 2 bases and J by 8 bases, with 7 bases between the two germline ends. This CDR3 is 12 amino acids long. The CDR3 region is CASSETQDEQFF. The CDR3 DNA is TGTGCCAGCAGTGAAACTCAGGATGAGCAGTTCTTC.

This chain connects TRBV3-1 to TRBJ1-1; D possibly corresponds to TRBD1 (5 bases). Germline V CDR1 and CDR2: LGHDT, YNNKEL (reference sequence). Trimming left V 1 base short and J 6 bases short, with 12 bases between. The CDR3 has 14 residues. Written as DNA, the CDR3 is TGTGCCAGCAGCCAAGGGGAGGGGATCCCTGAAGCTTTCTTT. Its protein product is CASSQGEGIPEAFF.

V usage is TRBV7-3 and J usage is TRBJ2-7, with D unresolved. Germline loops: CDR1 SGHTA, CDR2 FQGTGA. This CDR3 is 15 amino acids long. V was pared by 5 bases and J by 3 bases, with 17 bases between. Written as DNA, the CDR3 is TGTGCCAGCAGCCTCCAACGGGCTGAAGTCTACGAGCAGTACTTC. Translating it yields CASSLQRAEVYEQYF. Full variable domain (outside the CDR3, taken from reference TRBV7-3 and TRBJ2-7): GAGVSQTPSNKVTEKGKYVELRCDPISGHTALYWYRQSLGQGPEFLIYFQGTGAADDSGLPNDRFFAVRPEGSVSTLKIQRTERGDSAVYLCASSLQRAEVYEQYFGPGTRLTVT.

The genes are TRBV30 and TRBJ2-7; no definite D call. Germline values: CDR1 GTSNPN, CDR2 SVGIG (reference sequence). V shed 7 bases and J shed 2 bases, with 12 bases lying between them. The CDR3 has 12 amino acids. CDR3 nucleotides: TGTGCCTCAACCATTTCCCCCTACGAGCAGTACTTC. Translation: CASTISPYEQYF.

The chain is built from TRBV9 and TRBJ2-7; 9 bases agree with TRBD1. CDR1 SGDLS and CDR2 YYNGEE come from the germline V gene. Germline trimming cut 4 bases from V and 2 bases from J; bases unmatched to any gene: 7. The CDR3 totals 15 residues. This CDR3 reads CASSTGGAGPYEQYF. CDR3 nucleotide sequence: TGTGCCAGCAGCACAGGGGGCGCTGGCCCCTACGAGCAGTACTTC.

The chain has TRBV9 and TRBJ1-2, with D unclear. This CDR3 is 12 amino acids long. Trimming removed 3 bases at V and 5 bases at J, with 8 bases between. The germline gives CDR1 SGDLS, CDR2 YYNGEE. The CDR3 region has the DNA TGTGCCAGCAGCGAGACCTCGTATGGCTACACCTTC. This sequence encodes CASSETSYGYTF.

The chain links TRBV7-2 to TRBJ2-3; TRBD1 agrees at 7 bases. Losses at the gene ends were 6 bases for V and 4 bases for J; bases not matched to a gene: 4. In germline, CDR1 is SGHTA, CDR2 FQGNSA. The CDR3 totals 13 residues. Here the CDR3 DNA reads TGTGCCAGCAGGACTACAGGGGCAGATACGCAGTATTTT. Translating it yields CASRTTGADTQYF.

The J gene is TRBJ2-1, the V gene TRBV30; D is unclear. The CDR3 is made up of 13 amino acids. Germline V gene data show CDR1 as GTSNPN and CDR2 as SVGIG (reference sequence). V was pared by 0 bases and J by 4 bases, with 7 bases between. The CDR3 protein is CAWSVSGYNEQFF. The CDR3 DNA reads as TGTGCCTGGAGTGTATCCGGGTACAATGAGCAGTTCTTC.

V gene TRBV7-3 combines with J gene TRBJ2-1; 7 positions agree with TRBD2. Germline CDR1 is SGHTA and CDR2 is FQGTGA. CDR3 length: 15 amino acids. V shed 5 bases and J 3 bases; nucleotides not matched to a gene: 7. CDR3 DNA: TGTGCCAGCAGCCCCTCTAGCGGTTACTACAATGAGCAGTTCTTC. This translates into CASSPSSGYYNEQFF.

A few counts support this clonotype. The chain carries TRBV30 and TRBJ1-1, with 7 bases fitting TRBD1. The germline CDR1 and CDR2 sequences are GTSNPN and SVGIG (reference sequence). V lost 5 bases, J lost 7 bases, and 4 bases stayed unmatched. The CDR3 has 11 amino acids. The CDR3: CAWDRVDEAFF. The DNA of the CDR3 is TGTGCCTGGGACAGGGTTGATGAAGCTTTCTTT.

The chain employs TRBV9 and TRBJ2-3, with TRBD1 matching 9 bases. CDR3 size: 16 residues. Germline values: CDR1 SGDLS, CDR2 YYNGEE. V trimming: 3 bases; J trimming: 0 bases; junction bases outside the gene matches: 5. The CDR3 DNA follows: TGTGCCAGCAGCGCATCCGGGACAGGGAGCACAGATACGCAGTATTTT. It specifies CASSASGTGSTDTQYF.

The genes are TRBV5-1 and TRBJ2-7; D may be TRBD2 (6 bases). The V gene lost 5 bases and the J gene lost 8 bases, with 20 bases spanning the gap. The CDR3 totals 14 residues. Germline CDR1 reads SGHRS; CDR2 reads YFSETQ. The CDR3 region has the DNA TGCGCCAGCAGACAAGTGGGCGGGGATTCCCAGCAGTACTTC. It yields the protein CASRQVGGDSQQYF.